This TCR beta chain is drawn from a study of T-cell reconstitution after alpha-beta-depleted transplantation in children. Using unique molecular identifiers, the investigators prepared the TCRbeta library. TCRdb re-derived calls from the PCR reads in MiXCR, one entry per CDR3 protein. Of around 93,000 distinct CDR3 sequences in the sample, 7% to 9% were seen once. This TCR derives from a human donor who donated a stem cell graft to a child with congenital amegakaryocytic thrombocytopenia. The specimen was PBMCs from the stem cell graft donor, collected from the stem cell graft.

In DNA, the CDR3 is TGCGCCAGCAGCCAGGTGGGACGGGCACTCTACAATGAGCAGTTCTTC. This translates into CASSQVGRALYNEQFF. The chain recombines TRBV4-1 with TRBJ2-1; D may be TRBD1 or TRBD2 (5 bases each). The CDR3 is 16 amino acids. The V end lost 3 bases, the J end lost 3 bases, and 15 bases lay between the germline ends. Germline V gives CDR1 MGHRA, CDR2 YSYEKL.